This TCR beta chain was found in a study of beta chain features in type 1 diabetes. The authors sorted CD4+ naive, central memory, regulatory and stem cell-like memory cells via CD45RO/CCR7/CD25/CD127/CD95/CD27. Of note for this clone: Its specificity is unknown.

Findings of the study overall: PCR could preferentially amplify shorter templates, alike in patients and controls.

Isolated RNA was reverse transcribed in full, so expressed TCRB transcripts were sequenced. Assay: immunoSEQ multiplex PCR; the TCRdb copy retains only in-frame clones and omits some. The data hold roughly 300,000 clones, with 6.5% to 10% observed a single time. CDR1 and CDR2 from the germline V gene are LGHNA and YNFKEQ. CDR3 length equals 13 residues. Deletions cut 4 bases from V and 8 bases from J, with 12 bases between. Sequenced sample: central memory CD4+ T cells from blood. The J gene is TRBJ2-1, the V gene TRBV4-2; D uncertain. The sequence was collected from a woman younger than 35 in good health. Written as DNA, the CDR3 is TGTGCCAGCAGCCCGGAAGAGATCGATGAGCAGTTCTTC. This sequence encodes CASSPEEIDEQFF.